A single sample gave rise to the 27 T cell receptor beta chains below, sequenced in a study of radiotherapy plus CTLA-4 blockade in lung cancer. Some clones are missing from TCRdb's copy, which holds only in-frame ones; the method was immunoSEQ multiplex PCR. The repertoire includes over 60,000 clones, roughly 87% of them detected once, and 40% to 45% sits in the top ten. Sample: peripheral blood, taken from a patient treated with radiotherapy plus ipilimumab. The receptors were gathered from a human donor with non-small cell lung cancer that progressed on radiotherapy plus ipilimumab.

The genes are TRBV6-1 and TRBJ2-7; 14 bases align to TRBD2. Germline CDR1 MNHNS, CDR2 SASEGT. The ends lost 3 bases at V and 6 bases at J; junction bases unmatched: 4. The CDR3 runs 15 residues. The CDR3 nucleotides are TGTGCCAGCAGTGAGGGGACTAGCGGGAGCTCCGAGCAGTACGTC. Its translation is CASSEGTSGSSEQYV.

V and J are TRBV7-2 and TRBJ1-2, with D uncertain. Per the germline V gene, CDR1 is SGHTA and CDR2 is FQGNSA. Trimming stripped 1 base from V and 5 bases from J, with 5 bases between. This CDR3 comprises 12 residues. Here the CDR3 DNA reads TGTGCCAGCAGCTTAGACCGGTATGGCTACACCTTC. It yields the protein CASSLDRYGYTF.

The chain joins TRBV7-8 to TRBJ2-7; tentatively, D is TRBD1 or TRBD2 (5 bases each). The ends were cut back, 5 bases at V and 1 base at J, with 15 bases in the middle. Germline V gene lookup returns CDR1 SGHVS and CDR2 FQNEAQ. This CDR3 has 15 residues. The CDR3 region is CASSQGRLPSYEQYV. CDR3 nucleotides: TGTGCCAGCAGCCAGGGACGACTGCCGTCCTACGAGCAGTACGTC.

The chain couples TRBV7-8 to TRBJ1-5, with a weak D call TRBD1 (5 bases). The CDR3 runs 13 residues. Trimming took off 4 bases at V and 4 bases at J, with 8 bases between the two ends. From germline, CDR1 is SGHVS and CDR2 FQNEAQ. The CDR3 nucleotides read TGTGCCAGCAGCTCGGGACGGAATCAGCCCCAGCATTTT. Translation: CASSSGRNQPQHF.

The V gene is TRBV6-1, the J gene TRBJ2-5; possibly TRBD2 for D (6 bases). Between the trimmed V and J ends, which lost 2 bases and 11 bases, there was a span of 21 bases. This CDR3 region has 15 residues. CDR1 and CDR2 from the germline V gene are MNHNS and SASEGT. CDR3 nucleotide sequence: TGTGCCAGCAGTGAAACCGGCCCACCCTCGGGGGAGCAGTACTTC. Protein sequence: CASSETGPPSGEQYF.

This clone was observed once. The chain recombines TRBV7-9 with TRBJ2-3, with 10 bases fitting TRBD1. The CDR3 contains 15 residues. CDR1 is SEHNR, CDR2 FQNEAQ, per germline (reference sequence). J lost 3 bases, V lost 5 bases, and 5 bases had no gene match. CDR3 amino acids: CASSPGQGMTDTQYF. The CDR3 coding sequence is TGTGCCAGCAGCCCGGGACAGGGGATGACAGATACGCAGTATTTT.

This chain connects TRBV6-5 to TRBJ1-2; 7 bases match TRBD1. The CDR3 extends over 13 amino acids. Germline V gene data show CDR1 as MNHEY and CDR2 as SVGAGI. J gave up 4 bases and V 5 bases, and 4 bases lay outside the gene matches. CDR3 amino acids: CASSPRDSYGYTF. Written as DNA, the CDR3 is TGTGCCAGCAGTCCCCGGGACAGCTATGGCTACACCTTC.

This CDR3 reads CAWSYGQAYGYTF. The CDR3 nucleotides are TGTGCCTGGAGTTACGGGCAGGCCTATGGCTACACCTTC. This chain uses TRBV30 with TRBJ1-2; D gene ambiguous. CDR1 and CDR2 from the germline V gene are GTSNPN and SVGIG (reference sequence). V was clipped by 2 bases and J by 4 bases, with 11 bases between them. The CDR3 is 13 amino acids.

The V and J genes are TRBV27 and TRBJ1-5, with D possibly matching TRBD1 (5 bases). The germline CDR1 and CDR2 sequences are MNHEY and SMNVEV (reference sequence). The CDR3 extends over 16 amino acids. V was clipped by 5 bases and J by 0 bases, with 14 bases between them. The CDR3 is CASSPTARASNQPQHF. Here the CDR3 DNA reads TGTGCCAGCAGTCCCACCGCCAGGGCTAGCAATCAGCCCCAGCATTTT.

The chain has TRBV25-1 and TRBJ1-1, with D unclear. Per the germline V gene, CDR1 is MGHDK and CDR2 is SYGVNS. The CDR3 runs to 14 residues. With 2 bases removed from V and 5 bases from J, the gap between germline ends came to 12 bases. The CDR3 bases are TGTGCCAGCAGTGAACCCGGCGCCGGGACTGAAGCTTTCTTT. Residues: CASSEPGAGTEAFF.

This clone was counted a single time. The chain links TRBV4-2 to TRBJ1-5; D gene ambiguous. CDR1 is LGHNA and CDR2 is YNFKEQ in the germline V gene. The CDR3 totals 16 residues. V was cut by 1 base and J by 4 bases, with 14 bases left in between. The CDR3 sequence: CASSQGAPSGNQPQHF. The CDR3 coding sequence is TGTGCCAGCAGCCAAGGGGCCCCGAGTGGAAATCAGCCCCAGCATTTT.

The chain recombines TRBV7-3 with TRBJ2-7; D is unclear. CDR3 size: 11 residues. CDR1 and CDR2 from the germline V gene are SGHTA and FQGTGA. The V and J ends lost 5 bases and 3 bases respectively, with 5 bases between them. The CDR3 is CASSDDYEQYF. CDR3 nucleotides: TGTGCCAGCAGCGACGACTACGAGCAGTACTTC.

The chain uses TRBV4-1 and TRBJ1-4; D gene unclear. Germline V lookup: CDR1 MGHRA, CDR2 YSYEKL. There are 14 residues in the CDR3. Trimming left V 0 bases short and J 7 bases short, with 9 bases between. The CDR3 DNA sequence: TGCGCCAGCAGCCAAGAGGCCGTGGGTGAAAAACTGTTTTTT. It specifies CASSQEAVGEKLFF.

This rearrangement joins TRBV7-9 to TRBJ1-2; 12 bases agree with TRBD1. The CDR3 loop spans 15 amino acids. V dropped 5 bases and J dropped 5; count of bases not matched to a gene: 6. CDR1 is SEHNR, CDR2 FQNEAQ, per germline (reference sequence). The CDR3 DNA reads as TGTGCCAGCAGCGTTCCGGGACAGGGGGCTTATGGCTACACCTTC. Amino acid sequence: CASSVPGQGAYGYTF.

CDR3 region: CASSYLAGAAKNIQYF. For the CDR3, the DNA is TGCGCCAGCAGCTACCTAGCGGGAGCGGCCAAAAACATTCAGTACTTC. V is TRBV5-1 and J is TRBJ2-4; 10 bases line up with TRBD2. V dropped 3 bases and J dropped 1; count of bases not matched to a gene: 4. In germline, CDR1 is SGHRS, CDR2 YFSETQ. There are 16 residues in the CDR3.

The chain employs TRBV15 and TRBJ1-3; tentative D call: TRBD1 (5 bases). This CDR3 comprises 15 residues. V was cut by 0 bases and J by 1 base, with 7 bases left in between. The germline CDR1 and CDR2 sequences are LNHNV and YYDKDF (reference sequence). The CDR3 loop is CATSRERGSGNTIYF. The CDR3 nucleotides are TGTGCCACCAGCAGAGAACGGGGGTCTGGAAACACCATATATTTT.

J is TRBJ1-1 and V is TRBV7-2; D not certain. Germline CDR1 and CDR2: SGHTA and FQGNSA. V gave up 4 bases and J gave up 10 bases, with 13 bases separating them. This CDR3 contains 12 residues. CDR3 DNA sequence: TGTGCCAGCAGCTCCAATGGGTGGGGAGCTTTCTTT. Its protein product is CASSSNGWGAFF.

The V and J genes are TRBV7-9 and TRBJ2-1; TRBD2 matches at 11 bases. The CDR3 is 18 residues long. Germline CDR1 SEHNR, CDR2 FQNEAQ (reference sequence). Trimming took 0 bases from V and 4 from J; bases not matched to a gene: 8. CDR3 nucleotides: TGTGCCAGCAGCTTAGCGCTAAGGGGACTAGCGGCTTACAATGAGCAGTTCTTC. Its translation: CASSLALRGLAAYNEQFF. Looking up the rest from reference TRBV7-9 and TRBJ2-1 gives the full variable domain: DTGVSQNPRHKITKRGQNVTFRCDPISEHNRLYWYRQTLGQGPEFLTYFQNEAQLEKSRLLSDRFSAERPKGSFSTLEIQRTEQGDSAMYLCASSLALRGLAAYNEQFFGPGTRLTVL.

This chain links TRBV6-6 with TRBJ1-5; D possibly corresponds to TRBD1 (5 bases). Deletions cut 2 bases from V and 6 bases from J, with 17 bases between. CDR1 is MNHNY and CDR2 is SVGAGI in the germline V gene (reference sequence). CDR3 size: 16 residues. The CDR3 nucleotides read TGTGCCAGCAGTTACCCCTCCAGGGAAGGGCGTCAGCCCCAGCATTTT. It is translated as CASSYPSREGRQPQHF.

V usage is TRBV5-4 and J usage is TRBJ1-2; 8 bases match TRBD1. The J segment lost 2 bases and the V segment lost 4 bases, leaving 7 bases of the junction unmatched. This CDR3 has 15 amino acids. CDR1 and CDR2 (germline): SGHNT, YYREEE (reference sequence). CDR3 sequence: CASSPITGGNYGYTF. Written as DNA, the CDR3 is TGTGCCAGCAGCCCGATTACAGGGGGGAACTATGGCTACACCTTC.

The chain joins TRBV28 to TRBJ2-5, with no clear D. In germline, CDR1 is MDHEN, CDR2 SYDVKM. CDR3 length: 13 amino acids. V gave up 4 bases and J gave up 1 base, with 7 bases separating them. CDR3 residues: CASSYGSQETQYF. The CDR3, as DNA: TGTGCCAGCAGTTACGGGTCCCAAGAGACCCAGTACTTC.

The chain recombines TRBV28 with TRBJ1-2; D unclear. The germline gives CDR1 MDHEN, CDR2 SYDVKM. The CDR3 is 11 residues long. Deletions cut 2 bases from V and 8 bases from J, with 6 bases between. CDR3 in DNA: TGTGCCAGCAGTTTACCGTCGGGCTACACCTTC. This encodes CASSLPSGYTF.

V gene TRBV9 combines with J gene TRBJ2-2; D tentatively fits TRBD1 or TRBD2 (5 bases each). Germline CDR1 reads SGDLS; CDR2 reads YYNGEE. The CDR3 sequence is 14 residues long. V lost 0 bases, J lost 7 bases, and 10 bases lay in between. This CDR3 is CASSVAGAVGELFF. CDR3 in DNA: TGTGCCAGCAGCGTAGCCGGGGCTGTCGGGGAGCTGTTTTTT.

The CDR3: CASSAGGQGGNQPQHF. The DNA for the CDR3 is TGTGCCAGCAGTGCCGGGGGACAGGGAGGCAATCAGCCCCAGCATTTT. The rearrangement uses TRBV6-1 and TRBJ1-5, with TRBD1 matching over 9 bases. V lost 4 bases to trimming and J lost 2 bases; unmatched junction nucleotides: 6. From germline, CDR1 is MNHNS and CDR2 SASEGT. The CDR3 loop spans 16 amino acids.

This chain connects TRBV2 to TRBJ2-1; TRBD2 is a possible D gene (6 bases). CDR1 SNHLY and CDR2 FYNNEI come from the germline V gene. This CDR3 comprises 13 residues. Trimming stripped 5 bases from V and 4 bases from J, with 9 bases between. The CDR3 spells CASSTSSYNEQFF. The CDR3 DNA follows: TGTGCCAGCAGTACTAGCAGTTACAATGAGCAGTTCTTC.

The CDR3 protein is CASSLGWQASYEQYF. In DNA, the CDR3 is TGTGCCAGCAGCTTAGGGTGGCAGGCCTCATACGAGCAGTACTTC. The rearrangement links TRBV7-8 to TRBJ2-7; D is undetermined. The CDR3 sequence is 15 residues long. The germline V gene encodes CDR1 SGHVS and CDR2 FQNEAQ. Trimming shortened V by 1 base and J by 4 bases, and 14 bases separated the two germline ends. Supplemented by reference TRBV7-8 and TRBJ2-7, the full variable domain reads GAGVSQSPRYKVAKRGQDVALRCDPISGHVSLFWYQQALGQGPEFLTYFQNEAQLDKSGLPSDRFFAERPEGSVSTLKIQRTQQEDSAVYLCASSLGWQASYEQYFGPGTRLTVT.

This clone was detected once. The chain recombines TRBV6-1 with TRBJ1-5, with D hard to call. The CDR3 contains 14 residues. V was shortened by 4 bases and J by 0 bases, with 7 bases between the two germline ends. Germline loops: CDR1 MNHNS, CDR2 SASEGT. The CDR3 loop reads CASSVLFSNQPQHF. The CDR3 region has the DNA TGTGCCAGCAGTGTCTTATTTAGCAATCAGCCCCAGCATTTT.